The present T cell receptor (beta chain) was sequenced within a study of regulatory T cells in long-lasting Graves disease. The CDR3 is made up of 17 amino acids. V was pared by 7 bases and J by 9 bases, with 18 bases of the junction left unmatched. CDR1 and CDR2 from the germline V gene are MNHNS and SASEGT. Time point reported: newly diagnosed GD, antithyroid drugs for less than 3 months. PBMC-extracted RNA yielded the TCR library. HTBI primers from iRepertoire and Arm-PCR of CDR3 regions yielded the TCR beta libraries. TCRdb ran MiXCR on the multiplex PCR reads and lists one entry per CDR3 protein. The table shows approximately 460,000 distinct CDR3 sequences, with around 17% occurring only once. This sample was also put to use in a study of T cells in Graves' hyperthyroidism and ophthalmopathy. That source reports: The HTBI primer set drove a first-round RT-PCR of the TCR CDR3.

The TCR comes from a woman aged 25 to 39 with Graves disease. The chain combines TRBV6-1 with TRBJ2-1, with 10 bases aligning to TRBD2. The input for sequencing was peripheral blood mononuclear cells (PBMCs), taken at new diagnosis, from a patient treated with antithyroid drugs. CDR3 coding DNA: TGTGCCAGCATATCCGAAAGCGGGAGGGTCCGACATGGTGAGCAGTTCTTC. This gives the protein CASISESGRVRHGEQFF.